This T cell receptor (beta chain) was recovered during a study of T-cell reconstitution after alpha-beta-depleted transplantation in children. Unique molecular identifiers were incorporated into the prepared TCRbeta library. TCRdb independently ran MiXCR on the PCR reads; one entry per CDR3 protein. The table has about 500,000 distinct CDR3 sequences, 30% to 35% seen once; the top ten hold 2% to 2.5%. CDR1 and CDR2 from the germline V gene are SQVTM and ANQGSEA. Unmatched junction bases numbered 9, after V lost 4 bases and J lost 3 bases. The CDR3 runs 16 residues. The sequences come from PBMCs from the stem cell graft donor, collected from the stem cell graft. The receptor comes from a human donor who donated a stem cell graft to a child with aplastic anemia. V is TRBV29-1 and J is TRBJ2-2; 9 nucleotides agree with TRBD1. The CDR3 DNA is TGCAGCGTTGCCAGGACAGGGGTTGCAGACACCGGGGAGCTGTTTTTT. Protein sequence: CSVARTGVADTGELFF.